The source of this TCR beta chain is a study of identical twins. Study-level findings and limits: The conclusions drew on cross-sectional statistical analysis instead of tracking the same donors. The models systematically underestimated how much out-of-frame TCR alpha was shared in monozygotic twins.

The germline V gene encodes CDR1 SEHNR and CDR2 FQNEAQ (reference sequence). The CDR3 covers 13 residues. The V and J ends lost 11 bases and 1 base, in that order; junction bases with no gene match: 7. This clonotype was counted only a few times. The target antigen is unknown. TCRdb analysed the 5' RACE reads with MiXCR anew, one entry per CDR3 protein. The repertoire includes approximately 600,000 distinct CDR3 sequences, approximately 10% of them detected once, and approximately 3.2% sits in the top ten. Another study also made use of these data, one on yellow fever vaccine responses in identical twins. That study reports: Reportedly, the T cell response mounted by twins to vaccine seemed partly convergent, partly personalized.

Sequenced input: PBMCs. This receptor was obtained from a young woman in good health. The chain uses TRBV7-9 and TRBJ1-1, with 7 bases lining up with TRBD1. The CDR3 here is CAREQGPNTEAFF. Written as DNA, the CDR3 is TGTGCCCGAGAACAGGGGCCGAACACTGAAGCTTTCTTT.